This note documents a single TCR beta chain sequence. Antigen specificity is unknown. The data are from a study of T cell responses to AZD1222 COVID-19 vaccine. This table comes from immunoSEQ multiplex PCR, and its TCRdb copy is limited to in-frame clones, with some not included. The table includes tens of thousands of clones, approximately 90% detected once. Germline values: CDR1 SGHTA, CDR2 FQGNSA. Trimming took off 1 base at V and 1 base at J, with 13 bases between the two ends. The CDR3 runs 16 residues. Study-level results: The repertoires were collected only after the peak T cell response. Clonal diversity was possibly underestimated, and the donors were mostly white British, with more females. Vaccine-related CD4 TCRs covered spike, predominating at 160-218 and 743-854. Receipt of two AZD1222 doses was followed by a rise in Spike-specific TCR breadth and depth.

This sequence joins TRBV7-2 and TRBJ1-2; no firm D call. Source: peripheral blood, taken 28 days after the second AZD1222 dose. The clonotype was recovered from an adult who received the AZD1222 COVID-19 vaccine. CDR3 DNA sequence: TGTGCCAGCAGCTTAGTCGCTGTTGCCAATAACTATGGCTACACCTTC. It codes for CASSLVAVANNYGYTF.